This T cell receptor beta chain originates from a study of spatial heterogeneity in lung cancer. TCRdb passed the 5' RACE reads through MiXCR, listing each CDR3 protein once. The table includes about 50,000 distinct CDR3 sequences, 7.6% detected once. Germline V gives CDR1 MNHEY, CDR2 SMNVEV (reference sequence). The junction had 18 bases not matched to a gene; V was cut back by 3 bases and J by 7 bases. This CDR3 is 17 amino acids long. This clonotype has ten or more counts. Time point described: sample taken at primary tumor resection. Whole RNA, which was extracted from tumor, nontumor lung tissue or frozen PBMC, was sequenced without any cell sorting. The donors, 72 patients with untreated early-stage non-small cell lung cancer, provided the samples.

The chain carries TRBV27 and TRBJ2-7, with TRBD1 matching 7 bases. The specimen comprised PBMCs, sampled at surgery. The TCR originated in a female donor with early-stage non-small cell lung cancer. CDR3 nucleotides: TGTGCCAGCAGTTTTAGGGCGACAGGGTCATCGATTAAAGAGCAGTACTTC. Translation gives CASSFRATGSSIKEQYF.